This T cell receptor (beta chain) was sequenced in a study of cytomegalovirus exposure and HLA in healthy donors. Whole-study results and caveats: Through in vitro validation, three CMV-associated chains were shown to be specific for CMV antigens. First-cohort TCR clusters were later found to tend to co-occur in the 120 or so validation repertoires. Rare TCR sequences predominated, though certain public TCRs were found in many donors. 150 or so TCR beta chains were listed as cytomegalovirus-associated.

The CDR3 contains 14 residues. With V trimmed by 2 bases and J by 5 bases, 2 bases remained unmatched. Germline V gene data show CDR1 as SGHTA and CDR2 as FQGNSA. Some clones are missing from TCRdb's copy, which holds only in-frame ones; the method was immunoSEQ multiplex PCR. The sample has roughly 130,000 clones, over 85% seen once; the top ten hold 3% to 3.5%. Comment on this clone: Its antigen remains unidentified.

The source material was PBMCs. The V and J genes are TRBV7-2 and TRBJ1-2; TRBD1 agrees at 10 bases. The receptor was isolated from a man aged 30-40 years in good health and CMV-seronegative. The CDR3 DNA sequence: TGTGCCAGCAGCTTAACGGGACAGGGGTATGGCTACACCTTC. This codes for CASSLTGQGYGYTF. Full variable domain (remainder filled in from reference TRBV7-2 and TRBJ1-2): GAGVSQSPSNKVTEKGKDVELRCDPISGHTALYWYRQSLGQGLEFLIYFQGNSAPDKSGLPSDRFSAERTGGSVSTLTIQRTQQEDSAVYLCASSLTGQGYGYTFGSGTRLTVV.